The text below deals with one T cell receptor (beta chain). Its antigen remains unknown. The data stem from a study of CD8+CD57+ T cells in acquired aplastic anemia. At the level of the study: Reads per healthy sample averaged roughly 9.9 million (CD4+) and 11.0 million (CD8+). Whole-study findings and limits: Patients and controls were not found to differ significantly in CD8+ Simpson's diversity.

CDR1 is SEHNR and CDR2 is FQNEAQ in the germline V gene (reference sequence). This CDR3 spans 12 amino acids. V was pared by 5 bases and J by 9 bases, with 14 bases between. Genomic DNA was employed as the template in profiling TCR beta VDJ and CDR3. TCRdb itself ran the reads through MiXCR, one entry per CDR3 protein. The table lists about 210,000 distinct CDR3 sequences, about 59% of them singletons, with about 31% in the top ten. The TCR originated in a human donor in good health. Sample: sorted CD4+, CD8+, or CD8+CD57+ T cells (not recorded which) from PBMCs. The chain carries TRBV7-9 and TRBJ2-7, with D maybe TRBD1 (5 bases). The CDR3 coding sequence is TGTGCCAGCAGCCAGGACAATCTGTCGCAGTACTTC. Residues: CASSQDNLSQYF.